This T cell receptor (beta chain) was identified in a study of blood T cell repertoires in COVID-19. About the study: Sources were T cells, B-cell-depleted T cells, or PBMCs; the material itself was cDNA or gDNA.

Per germline, CDR1 MNHNY and CDR2 SVGAGI (reference sequence). The germline V and J ends were trimmed by 7 bases and 1 base, with 16 bases remaining between them. The CDR3 has 15 residues. Authors' data handling: For nucleated cells, counts were estimated from reference gene primer amplification. The data were produced by immunoSEQ multiplex PCR, yet TCRdb's version contains in-frame clones alone and is incomplete. The D gene and trimming were derived from the DNA, and the V and J assignments and clone size from that table. The data contain roughly 80,000 clones, roughly 88% of them seen just once; the ten biggest clones take up 5.8%.

Material: peripheral blood. This TCR was sampled from a man between 50 and 59 years old with active COVID-19. The chain links TRBV6-6 to TRBJ1-1; the D gene is possibly TRBD1 (6 bases). The DNA of the CDR3 is TGTGCCAGCATACGGGATGGACAGACGAACACTGAAGCTTTCTTT. It yields the protein CASIRDGQTNTEAFF.